This T cell receptor beta chain was retrieved from a study of patients and donors after allogeneic stem cell transplantation. TCRdb analysed the RT-PCR reads with MiXCR anew, one entry per CDR3 protein. Of 400,000 to 500,000 distinct CDR3 sequences listed, 16% are singletons. The CDR3 length is 15 residues. V was shortened by 4 bases and J by 2 bases, with 16 bases between the two germline ends. Germline CDR1 GTSNPN, CDR2 SVGIG (reference sequence). There are a few counts of this clonotype. This TCR derives from a human donor who was either an allogeneic HSCT recipient or a stem cell or donor lymphocyte infusion donor (not recorded which). It is not recorded whose cells these are; they may come from a transplant donor. What was sequenced was blood, either unsorted or a sorted T cell fraction (not recorded which). V gene TRBV30 combines with J gene TRBJ2-3; D is unclear. The CDR3 protein is CAWNSRIGSTDTQYF. The CDR3, as DNA: TGTGCCTGGAACTCCCGGATCGGGTCCACAGATACGCAGTATTTT. The whole variable domain, filled in from reference TRBV30 and TRBJ2-3, reads SQTIHQWPATLVQPVGSPLSLECTVEGTSNPNLYWYRQAAGRGLQLLFYSVGIGQISSEVPQNLSASRPQDRQFILSSKKLLLSDSGFYLCAWNSRIGSTDTQYFGPGTRLTVL.